Presented here are 22 T cell receptor beta chains from one specimen sequenced in a study of T-cell reconstitution after alpha-beta-depleted transplantation in children. A library of TCRbeta sequences, prepared with unique molecular identifiers, was generated. Using its own MiXCR run on the PCR reads, TCRdb lists one record per CDR3 protein. The data hold some 280,000 distinct CDR3 sequences, with approximately 9.8% observed a single time. The specimen was PBMCs from the stem cell graft donor, collected from the stem cell graft. The receptors originated from a human donor who donated a stem cell graft to a child with SCID.

This clonotype has only a few counts. The chain joins TRBV6-5 to TRBJ1-1; 7 nucleotides align to TRBD1. The germline CDR1 and CDR2 sequences are MNHEY and SVGAGI. The trim removed 2 bases at V and 1 base at J, leaving 4 bases unmatched. The CDR3 runs to 15 residues. CDR3 residues: CASSYVRGTNTEAFF. The CDR3 DNA sequence: TGTGCCAGCAGTTACGTCAGGGGGACGAACACTGAAGCTTTCTTT.

This clonotype was seen a handful of times. This chain joins TRBV28 and TRBJ1-2; 7 bases are a match to TRBD1. This CDR3 comprises 15 residues. Trimming removed 4 bases from V and 4 bases from J; junction bases left unmatched: 9. The germline V gene encodes CDR1 MDHEN and CDR2 SYDVKM. CDR3 in amino acids: CASSSLPTGTYGYTF. The CDR3 nucleotides are TGTGCCAGCAGTTCGCTGCCGACAGGGACCTATGGCTACACCTTC.

This clonotype was counted a few times. J is TRBJ1-2 and V is TRBV12-3 or TRBV12-4; weak D call: TRBD1 (6 bases). Trimming cost V 7 bases and J 8 bases, with 14 bases left between them. This CDR3 spans 12 amino acids. The CDR3 is CASTTGFEGYTF. The CDR3 DNA follows: TGTGCCAGCACTACAGGGTTCGAGGGCTACACCTTC.

This clonotype was observed many times. This chain links TRBV5-1 with TRBJ2-1, with TRBD1 matching 7 bases. There are 16 residues in the CDR3. Germline trimming cut 3 bases from V and 4 bases from J; bases unmatched to any gene: 10. Germline V gene sequence: CDR1 SGHRS, CDR2 YFSETQ. For the CDR3, the DNA is TGCGCCAGCAGCTCCCACCCGGGACAGATTTACAATGAGCAGTTCTTC. It codes for CASSSHPGQIYNEQFF. The variable domain in full, with the rest retrieved from reference TRBV5-1 and TRBJ2-1, is KAGVTQTPRYLIKTRGQQVTLSCSPISGHRSVSWYQQTPGQGLQFLFEYFSETQRNKGNFPGRFSGRQFSNSRSEMNVSTLELGDSALYLCASSSHPGQIYNEQFFGPGTRLTVL.

With respect to this clonotype: This sequence may be a read error, since a much larger clone differs from it by one base. The chain has TRBV3-1 and TRBJ2-2, with TRBD1 matching 7 bases. CDR1 is LGHDT and CDR2 is YNNKEL in the germline V gene (reference sequence). V lost 4 bases to trimming and J lost 4 bases; unmatched junction nucleotides: 21. There are 20 residues in the CDR3. The CDR3 bases are TGTGCCAGCAGCCCTGACCGGACCCGACAGGGCTCTTTTTGCACCGGGGAGCTGTTTTTT. It is translated as CASSPDRTRQGSFCTGELFF.

This clonotype was counted a few times. The chain combines TRBV20-1 with TRBJ2-1; D not resolved. The ends were cut back, 1 base at V and 8 bases at J, with 12 bases in the middle. In germline, CDR1 is DFQATT, CDR2 SNEGSKA (reference sequence). CDR3 size: 13 residues. The CDR3 spells CSARVSSVDEQFF. CDR3 coding DNA: TGCAGTGCTAGAGTATCGAGCGTGGATGAGCAGTTCTTC.

The chain recombines TRBV12-3 or TRBV12-4 with TRBJ1-5; a possible D gene is TRBD1 (6 bases). Trimming removed 8 bases from V and 7 bases from J, with 18 bases in between. The CDR3 loop spans 14 amino acids. The CDR3 region is CASGFGGGGQPQHF. The CDR3 DNA sequence: TGTGCCAGCGGCTTCGGGGGTGGGGGCCAGCCCCAGCATTTT.

This sequence joins TRBV5-5 and TRBJ2-7, with D unclear. There are 15 residues in the CDR3. V lost 2 bases to trimming and J lost 6 bases, with 18 bases between them. From germline, CDR1 is SGHKS and CDR2 YYEKEE (reference sequence). CDR3 DNA: TGTGCCAGCAGCTTCGGGCCCCCTGCCTCCGCCGAGCAGTACTTC. Amino acids: CASSFGPPASAEQYF.

This clonotype was counted only a few times. This rearrangement joins TRBV7-3 to TRBJ2-3; D is uncertain. In germline, CDR1 is SGHTA, CDR2 FQGTGA. The CDR3 consists of 15 residues. V was trimmed by 2 bases and J by 2 bases, leaving 11 bases between them. The chain's CDR3 is CASSLLVNNTDTQYF. In DNA form, the CDR3 reads TGTGCCAGCAGCTTACTGGTGAACAACACAGATACGCAGTATTTT.

The chain joins TRBV19 to TRBJ1-4; D is undetermined. Trimming took off 2 bases at V and 0 bases at J, with 13 bases between the two ends. From germline, CDR1 is LNHDA and CDR2 SQIVND (reference sequence). The length of the CDR3 is 17 residues. The CDR3 spells CASSISLLYATNEKLFF. The CDR3 DNA is TGTGCCAGTAGTATATCTCTCCTTTATGCAACTAATGAAAAACTGTTTTTT.

The gene calls are TRBV5-1 and TRBJ2-5; 8 positions match TRBD1. V was pared by 3 bases and J by 5 bases, with 9 bases of the junction left unmatched. Germline V gene sequence: CDR1 SGHRS, CDR2 YFSETQ. This CDR3 is 15 amino acids long. The CDR3 here is CASSSGQGSGETQYF. CDR3 coding DNA: TGCGCCAGCAGCTCTGGACAGGGTTCAGGGGAGACCCAGTACTTC.

This clonotype was picked up a small number of times. DNA of the CDR3: TGTGCCAGCAGTTTACACGGACAGCAAGAGACCCAGTACTTC. As protein: CASSLHGQQETQYF. The chain is built from TRBV12-3 or TRBV12-4 and TRBJ2-5; D may be TRBD1 (6 bases). Trimming stripped 2 bases from V and 2 bases from J, with 9 bases between. The CDR3 has 14 amino acids.

The table lists this clonotype with a few counts. V usage is TRBV5-1 and J usage is TRBJ2-7; 9 bases agree with TRBD1. The CDR3 is 16 amino acids. J lost 3 bases, V lost 4 bases, and 11 bases had no gene match. Germline CDR1 is SGHRS and CDR2 is YFSETQ. The CDR3 nucleotides are TGCGCCAGCAGCCCCCCGACCGGGACAGGGCTCTACGAGCAGTACTTC. Translation gives CASSPPTGTGLYEQYF. The variable domain in full, completed from reference TRBV5-1 and TRBJ2-7, reads KAGVTQTPRYLIKTRGQQVTLSCSPISGHRSVSWYQQTPGQGLQFLFEYFSETQRNKGNFPGRFSGRQFSNSRSEMNVSTLELGDSALYLCASSPPTGTGLYEQYFGPGTRLTVT.

The rearrangement uses TRBV20-1 and TRBJ2-7, with D tentatively TRBD1 (5 bases). Germline V lookup: CDR1 DFQATT, CDR2 SNEGSKA (reference sequence). Trimming took 4 bases from V and 1 from J, leaving 8 bases between them. The CDR3 length is 12 residues. The CDR3 region is CSATGPSYEQYF. The DNA for the CDR3 is TGCAGTGCTACAGGGCCATCCTACGAGCAGTACTTC.

The V call is TRBV7-2, the J call TRBJ1-1; D uncertain. The CDR3 runs to 13 residues. V was pared by 5 bases and J by 4 bases, with 11 bases between. The germline CDR1 and CDR2 sequences are SGHTA and FQGNSA. The CDR3 protein is CASSPLRTTEAFF. The CDR3 DNA sequence: TGTGCCAGCAGCCCTTTAAGGACCACTGAAGCTTTCTTT.

The chain links TRBV3-1 to TRBJ1-1; D gene unclear. CDR3 length: 13 residues. Trimming stripped 0 bases from V and 1 base from J, with 3 bases between. Germline CDR1 is LGHDT and CDR2 is YNNKEL (reference sequence). The CDR3 DNA reads as TGTGCCAGCAGCCAAGATCGGAACACTGAAGCTTTCTTT. Its translation: CASSQDRNTEAFF.

In the case of this clonotype: At one boundary the junction diverges from the germline segment, which might be a read error. V gene TRBV29-1 combines with J gene TRBJ2-5; TRBD2 matches at 7 bases. The CDR3 consists of 13 residues. The germline CDR1 and CDR2 sequences are SQVTM and ANQGSEA. The CDR3 sequence: CSAEGRVQGTQYF. CDR3 coding DNA: TGCAGCGCCGAAGGGAGGGTTCAAGGGACCCAGTACTTC.

The table lists this clonotype with many counts. The chain has TRBV12-3 or TRBV12-4 and TRBJ2-3; the D is unclear. The CDR3 consists of 13 residues. V was pared by 5 bases and J by 1 base, with 7 bases between. Here the CDR3 DNA reads TGTGCCAGCAGTCCCGACCGCACAGATACGCAGTATTTT. As protein: CASSPDRTDTQYF.

This clonotype was counted between two and nine times. The chain has TRBV12-3 or TRBV12-4 and TRBJ1-4; a possible D gene is TRBD1 (6 bases). V lost 6 bases, J lost 11 bases, and 16 bases lay in between. This CDR3 is 13 amino acids long. The CDR3 sequence is CASSNRGLDKLFF. CDR3 in DNA: TGTGCCAGCAGCAATCGGGGGCTGGATAAACTGTTTTTT.

CDR3 nucleotide sequence: TGTGCCAGCAGTAATACAGGAGATACGCAGTATTTT. Amino acids: CASSNTGDTQYF. V and J are TRBV6-5 and TRBJ2-3, with D possibly TRBD1 on 5 matching bases. Germline V lookup: CDR1 MNHEY, CDR2 SVGAGI. The V and J ends lost 5 bases and 5 bases respectively, with 8 bases between them. The CDR3 has 12 amino acids.

This clonotype was counted many times. The chain carries TRBV29-1 and TRBJ2-2; D is uncertain. V lost 5 bases and J 5 bases, leaving 12 bases between the germline ends. CDR1 is SQVTM, CDR2 ANQGSEA, per germline. This CDR3 is built from 13 residues. The CDR3 DNA reads as TGCAGCGTTTACATAAGGTTTACCGGGGAGCTGTTTTTT. It specifies CSVYIRFTGELFF.

V is TRBV2 and J is TRBJ2-3; a weak D match, TRBD2 (5 bases). This CDR3 has 15 amino acids. Germline CDR1 SNHLY, CDR2 FYNNEI. Trimming pared 4 bases from V and 3 bases from J, leaving 14 bases between. The CDR3 protein is CASSAGPSGTDTQYF. The DNA of the CDR3 is TGTGCCAGCAGTGCCGGGCCCTCGGGGACAGATACGCAGTATTTT.